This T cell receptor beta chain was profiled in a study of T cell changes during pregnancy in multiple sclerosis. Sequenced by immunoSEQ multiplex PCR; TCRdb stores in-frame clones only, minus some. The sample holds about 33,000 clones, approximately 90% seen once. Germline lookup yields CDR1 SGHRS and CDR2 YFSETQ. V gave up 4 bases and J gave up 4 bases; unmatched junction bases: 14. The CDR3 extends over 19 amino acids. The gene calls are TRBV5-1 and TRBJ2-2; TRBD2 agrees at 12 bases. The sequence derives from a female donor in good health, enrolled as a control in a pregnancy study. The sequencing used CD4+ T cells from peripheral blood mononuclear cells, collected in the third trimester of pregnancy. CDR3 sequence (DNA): TGCGCCAGCAGCCACGGACTAGCGGGGTCCCCCAAGGGCACCGGGGAGCTGTTTTTT. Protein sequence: CASSHGLAGSPKGTGELFF. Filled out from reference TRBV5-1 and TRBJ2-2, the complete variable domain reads KAGVTQTPRYLIKTRGQQVTLSCSPISGHRSVSWYQQTPGQGLQFLFEYFSETQRNKGNFPGRFSGRQFSNSRSEMNVSTLELGDSALYLCASSHGLAGSPKGTGELFFGEGSRLTVL.